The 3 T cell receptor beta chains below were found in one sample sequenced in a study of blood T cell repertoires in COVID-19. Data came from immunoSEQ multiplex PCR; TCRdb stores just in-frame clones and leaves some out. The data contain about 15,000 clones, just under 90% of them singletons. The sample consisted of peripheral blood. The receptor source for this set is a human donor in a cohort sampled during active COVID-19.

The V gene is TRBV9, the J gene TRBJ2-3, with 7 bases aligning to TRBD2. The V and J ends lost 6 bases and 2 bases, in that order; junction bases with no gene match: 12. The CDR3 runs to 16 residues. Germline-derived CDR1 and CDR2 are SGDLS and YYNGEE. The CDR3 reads CASTDVAGPNTDTQYF. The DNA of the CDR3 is TGTGCCAGCACCGATGTAGCGGGTCCCAACACAGATACGCAGTATTTT. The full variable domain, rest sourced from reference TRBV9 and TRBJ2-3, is DSGVTQTPKHLITATGQRVTLRCSPRSGDLSVYWYQQSLDQGLQFLIQYYNGEERAKGNILERFSAQQFPDLHSELNLSSLELGDSALYFCASTDVAGPNTDTQYFGPGTRLTVL.

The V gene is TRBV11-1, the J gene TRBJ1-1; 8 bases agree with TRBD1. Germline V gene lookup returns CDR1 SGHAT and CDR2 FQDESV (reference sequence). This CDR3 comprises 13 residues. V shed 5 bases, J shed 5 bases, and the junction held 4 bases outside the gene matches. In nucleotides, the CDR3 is TGTGCCAGCAGCCTAACAGGGGGAACTGAAGCTTTCTTT. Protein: CASSLTGGTEAFF.

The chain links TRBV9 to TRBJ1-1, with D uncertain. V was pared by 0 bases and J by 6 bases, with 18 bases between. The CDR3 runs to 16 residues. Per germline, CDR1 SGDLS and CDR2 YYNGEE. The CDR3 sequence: CASSVGAGLFAAEAFF. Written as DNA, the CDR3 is TGTGCCAGCAGCGTAGGGGCAGGCCTATTCGCCGCTGAAGCTTTCTTT.